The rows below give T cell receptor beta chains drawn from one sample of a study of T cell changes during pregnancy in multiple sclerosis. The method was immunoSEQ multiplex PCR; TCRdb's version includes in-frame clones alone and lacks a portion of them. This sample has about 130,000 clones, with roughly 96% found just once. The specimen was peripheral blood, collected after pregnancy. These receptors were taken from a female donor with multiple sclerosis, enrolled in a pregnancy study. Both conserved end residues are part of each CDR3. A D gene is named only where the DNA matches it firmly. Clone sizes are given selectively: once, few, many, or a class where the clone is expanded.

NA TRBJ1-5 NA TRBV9 CASSGVGGEPQHF TGTGCCAGCAGCGGGGTCGGAGGGGAACCCCAGCATTTT
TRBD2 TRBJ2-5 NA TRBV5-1 CASSLAGGLETQYF TGCGCCAGCAGCCTAGCGGGAGGGCTGGAGACCCAGTACTTC
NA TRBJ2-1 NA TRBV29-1 CSAEWFSSYNEQFF TGCAGCGCCGAGTGGTTTAGCTCCTACAATGAGCAGTTCTTC
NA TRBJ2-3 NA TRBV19 CASSLAVTDTQYF TGTGCCAGTAGCTTAGCGGTCACAGATACGCAGTATTTT
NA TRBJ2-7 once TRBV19 CASSGTVTTYEQYF TGTGCCAGTTCAGGAACAGTGACCACCTACGAGCAGTACTTC
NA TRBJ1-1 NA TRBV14 CASSHTGAFF TGTGCCAGCAGCCATACGGGAGCTTTCTTT
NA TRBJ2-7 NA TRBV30 CAWELGGYEQYF TGTGCCTGGGAGTTAGGGGGCTACGAGCAGTACTTC
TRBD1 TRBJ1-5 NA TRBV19 CASTRDRAYNQPQHF TGTGCCAGTACTCGGGACAGGGCCTACAATCAGCCCCAGCATTTT
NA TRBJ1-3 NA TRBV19 CASSIDGTGLGNTIYF TGTGCCAGTAGTATAGATGGAACAGGGCTTGGAAACACCATATATTTT
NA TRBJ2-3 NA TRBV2 CASSDWSVPSTDTQYF TGTGCCAGCAGTGATTGGAGCGTCCCTAGCACAGATACGCAGTATTTT
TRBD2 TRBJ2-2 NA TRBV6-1 CASIISGMNTGELFF TGTGCCAGCATTATCAGCGGGATGAACACCGGGGAGCTGTTTTTT
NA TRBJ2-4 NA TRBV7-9 CASSLREGAKNIQYF TGTGCCAGCAGCTTGAGGGAAGGAGCCAAAAACATTCAGTACTTC
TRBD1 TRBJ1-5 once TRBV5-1 CASSLEGQGRPQHF TGCGCCAGCAGCTTGGAGGGACAGGGACGGCCCCAGCATTTT
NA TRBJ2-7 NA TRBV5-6 CASSSGPPSGYEQYF TGTGCCAGCAGCTCCGGGCCTCCGAGCGGTTACGAGCAGTACTTC
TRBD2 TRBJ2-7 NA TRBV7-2 CASSLYLGLGLAGNYEQYF TGTGCCAGCAGCTTATACCTAGGCTTGGGACTAGCGGGGAACTACGAGCAGTACTTC
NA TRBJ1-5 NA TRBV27 CASKAQVNQPQHF TGTGCCAGCAAAGCCCAAGTCAATCAGCCCCAGCATTTT
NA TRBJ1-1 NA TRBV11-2 CASSLLRARSGTEAFF TGTGCCAGCAGCTTACTAAGGGCCAGGTCGGGGACTGAAGCTTTCTTT
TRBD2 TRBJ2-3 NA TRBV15 CATSRVSGLAGEEGTDTQYF TGTGCCACCAGCAGAGTTTCGGGACTAGCGGGAGAAGAGGGCACAGATACGCAGTATTTT
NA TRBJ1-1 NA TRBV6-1 CASTREGANTEAFF TGTGCCAGTACCAGGGAAGGGGCGAACACTGAAGCTTTCTTT
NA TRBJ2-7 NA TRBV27 CASTTGGDEQYF TGTGCCAGCACGACAGGAGGTGACGAGCAGTACTTC
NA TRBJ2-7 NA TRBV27 CASMSITDYRYEQYF TGTGCCAGCATGTCAATCACAGATTATCGCTACGAGCAGTACTTC
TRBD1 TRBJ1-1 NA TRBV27 CASSRQGLMNTEAFF TGTGCCAGCAGCCGACAGGGCTTAATGAACACTGAAGCTTTCTTT
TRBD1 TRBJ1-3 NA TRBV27 CASSPGQTNTIYF TGTGCCAGCAGCCCGGGACAGACCAACACCATATATTTT
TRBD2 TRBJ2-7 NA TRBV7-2 CASSFTSGRVYEQYF TGTGCCAGCAGCTTCACTAGCGGGAGGGTTTACGAGCAGTACTTC
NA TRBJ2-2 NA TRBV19 CATRRDNTGELFF TGTGCCACCCGCCGGGATAACACCGGGGAGCTGTTTTTT
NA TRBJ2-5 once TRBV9 CASSVAPVGANPQTQYF TGTGCCAGCAGCGTAGCCCCGGTAGGGGCCAACCCTCAGACCCAGTACTTC
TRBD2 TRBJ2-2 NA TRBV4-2 CASSQDNLTPGLTNTGELFF TGTGCCAGCAGCCAAGATAACCTCACGCCGGGACTAACGAACACCGGGGAGCTGTTTTTT
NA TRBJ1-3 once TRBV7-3 CASSLGLGNTIYF TGTGCCAGCAGCTTAGGCCTCGGAAACACCATATATTTT
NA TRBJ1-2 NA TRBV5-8 CASNGWGGVSSDYGYTF TGTGCCAGCAACGGTTGGGGGGGAGTGAGCTCCGACTATGGCTACACCTTC
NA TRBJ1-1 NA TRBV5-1 CASSLAASSTGTEAFF TGCGCCAGCAGCTTGGCCGCTTCATCGACAGGCACTGAAGCTTTCTTT
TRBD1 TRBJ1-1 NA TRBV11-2 CASSLWTGAGRDGAFF TGTGCCAGCAGCCTCTGGACAGGGGCGGGTCGTGATGGAGCTTTCTTT
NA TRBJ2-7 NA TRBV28 CASSSGAQYF TGTGCCAGCAGCTCAGGGGCGCAGTACTTC
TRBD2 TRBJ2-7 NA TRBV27 CASSLSGLAPTYEQYF TGTGCCAGCAGTTTATCCGGACTAGCGCCAACCTACGAGCAGTACTTC
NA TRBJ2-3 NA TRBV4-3 CASSQAGRGTSTDTQYF TGCGCCAGCAGCCAAGCCGGACGGGGAACTAGCACAGATACGCAGTATTTT
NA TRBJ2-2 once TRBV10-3 CAISPPPPDTGELFF TGTGCCATCAGTCCGCCCCCCCCAGACACCGGGGAGCTGTTTTTT
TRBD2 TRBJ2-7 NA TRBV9 CASSRGGGLAGGHGGYEQYF TGTGCCAGCAGCAGAGGGGGGGGACTAGCGGGAGGGCACGGTGGCTACGAGCAGTACTTC
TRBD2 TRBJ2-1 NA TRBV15 CATSRASGTYNEQFF TGTGCCACCAGCAGAGCTAGCGGGACATACAATGAGCAGTTCTTC
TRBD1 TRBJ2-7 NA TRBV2 CASRGTVYEQYF TGTGCCAGCAGGGGGACAGTCTACGAGCAGTACTTC
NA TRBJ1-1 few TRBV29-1 CSVEGAEAFF TGCAGCGTTGAGGGAGCAGAAGCTTTCTTT
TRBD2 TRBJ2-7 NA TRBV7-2 CASSSRPTSGTVTDEQYF TGTGCCAGCAGCTCGCGCCCGACTAGCGGGACTGTAACCGACGAGCAGTACTTC
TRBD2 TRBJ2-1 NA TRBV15 CATSRDLLAGGYNEQFF TGTGCCACCAGCAGAGATCTCTTGGCGGGAGGCTACAATGAGCAGTTCTTC
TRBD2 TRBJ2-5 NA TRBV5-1 CASSLFSGTKETQYF TGCGCCAGCAGCTTATTTAGCGGGACAAAAGAGACCCAGTACTTC
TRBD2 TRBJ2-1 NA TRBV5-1 CASSPKSGTSGRAYNEQFF TGCGCCAGCAGCCCCAAATCCGGGACTAGCGGGAGGGCCTACAATGAGCAGTTCTTC
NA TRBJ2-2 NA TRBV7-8 CASSLRRLANTGELFF TGTGCCAGCAGCTTACGAAGACTAGCGAACACCGGGGAGCTGTTTTTT
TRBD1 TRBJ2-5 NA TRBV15 CATSRTGQYQETQYF TGTGCCACCAGTAGGACAGGCCAGTACCAAGAGACCCAGTACTTC
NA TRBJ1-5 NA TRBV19 CASSFLQQPQHF TGTGCCAGTAGTTTTCTTCAGCAGCCCCAGCATTTT
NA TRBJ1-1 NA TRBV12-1 CASSPGTVEAFF TGTGCCAGCAGCCCTGGGACAGTTGAAGCTTTCTTT
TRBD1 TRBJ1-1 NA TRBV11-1 CASSFPDRAEAFF TGTGCCAGCAGCTTCCCCGACAGGGCTGAAGCTTTCTTT
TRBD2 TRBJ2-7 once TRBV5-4 CASSPPAGAAPYEQYF TGTGCCAGCAGCCCTCCAGCGGGAGCGGCGCCCTACGAGCAGTACTTC
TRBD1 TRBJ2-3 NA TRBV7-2 CASSLSTGWADTQYF TGTGCCAGCAGCCTTTCGACAGGGTGGGCAGATACGCAGTATTTT
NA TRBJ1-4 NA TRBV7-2 CASSLGFLGRRVEKLFF TGTGCCAGCAGCTTAGGGTTTTTAGGGAGGAGGGTTGAAAAACTGTTTTTT
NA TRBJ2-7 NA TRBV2 CASKEARSSYEQYF TGTGCCAGCAAAGAGGCTAGGAGCTCCTACGAGCAGTACTTC
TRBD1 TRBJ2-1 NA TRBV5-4 CASSLAKGTGVGEQFF TGTGCCAGCAGCTTGGCCAAGGGGACAGGGGTAGGTGAGCAGTTCTTC
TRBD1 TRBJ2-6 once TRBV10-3 CAISERDSSGANVLTF TGTGCCATCAGTGAGCGGGACAGCTCTGGGGCCAACGTCCTGACTTTC
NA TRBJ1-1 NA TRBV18 CASSPYEVGGSNTEAFF TGTGCCAGCTCACCATACGAGGTGGGGGGATCCAACACTGAAGCTTTCTTT